Shown below are 4 T cell receptor beta chains from a single sample sequenced in a study of blood T cell repertoires in COVID-19. Clones were sequenced by immunoSEQ multiplex PCR, and TCRdb holds only the in-frame ones, with some missing. Altogether under 300,000 clones are present, roughly 88% being singletons, with the ten largest covering 1.5% to 2%. The sequencing input was PBMCs or T cells enriched from blood (not recorded which). These receptors all come from a woman aged 45 to 65 who had recovered from COVID-19.

As to this clone: Possible read error: a much larger clone is one base away. The same CDR3 arises from other DNA sequences in this sample as well. The rearrangement joins TRBV7-8 to TRBJ1-2; tentatively, D is TRBD1 (5 bases). The V gene's germline CDR1 is SGHVS and CDR2 FQNEAQ. CDR3 length: 15 residues. V dropped 4 bases and J dropped 5 bases, with 17 bases sitting between them. CDR3 protein: CASSSEMGQTYGYTF. CDR3 bases: TGTGCCAGCAGCTCTGAAATGGGGCAGACGTATGGCTACACCTTC. Looking up the rest from reference TRBV7-8 and TRBJ1-2 gives the full variable domain: GAGVSQSPRYKVAKRGQDVALRCDPISGHVSLFWYQQALGQGPEFLTYFQNEAQLDKSGLPSDRFFAERPEGSVSTLKIQRTQQEDSAVYLCASSSEMGQTYGYTFGSGTRLTVV.

The CDR3 spells CASSLSIASGRSRETQYF. As DNA, the CDR3 is TGTGCCAGCAGTTTATCGATCGCTAGCGGGAGATCGAGAGAGACCCAGTACTTC. The chain joins TRBV27 to TRBJ2-5, with TRBD2 matching 10 bases. There are 18 residues in the CDR3. CDR1 is MNHEY, CDR2 SMNVEV, per germline (reference sequence). Trimming cost V 0 bases and J 4 bases; bases outside gene matches: 11.

About this clone itself: One junction end does not reproduce the germline sequence, and a read error may be involved. The rearrangement links TRBV28 to TRBJ2-7, with a possible D match to TRBD2 (5 bases). The CDR3 has 13 residues. Germline V gene data show CDR1 as MDHEN and CDR2 as SYDVKM. The DNA of the CDR3 is TGTGCCAGCAGTTTCTCTAGCTCCAACGAGCAGTACTTC. This encodes CASSFSSSNEQYF.

The genes are TRBV18 and TRBJ2-7; TRBD1 matches 8 bases. The CDR3 has 15 amino acids. Per the germline V gene, CDR1 is KGHSH and CDR2 is LQKENI. Trimming removed 3 bases from V and 4 bases from J; junction bases left unmatched: 8. The CDR3 DNA sequence: TGTGCCAGCTCACCGTCGACAGGGGTGAGTTACGAGCAGTACTTC. The encoded protein is CASSPSTGVSYEQYF.